This T cell receptor (beta chain) derives from a study of blood T cell repertoires in COVID-19. The overall study: Italy, Spain and the United States were the sources of the convalescent and acute COVID-19 samples.

Under the authors' procedure: By means of reference gene primer amplification, nucleated cell counts were estimated. The assay was immunoSEQ multiplex PCR, and TCRdb's table has in-frame clones only and misses some. The V and J calls and clone size are taken from that table; D and trimming were inferred from the DNA. The sample yields about 170,000 clones, about 86% seen once. Germline CDR1 LGHNA, CDR2 YNFKEQ. Trimming removed 4 bases at V and 8 bases at J, with 12 bases between. CDR3 length: 13 amino acids. The rearrangement uses TRBV4-2 and TRBJ2-1; tentatively, D is TRBD2 (5 bases). The receptor was derived from a woman in her seventies who had recovered from COVID-19. Sequenced sample: peripheral blood. The CDR3 is CASSPTEGDEQFF. The CDR3 coding sequence is TGTGCCAGCAGCCCAACAGAGGGCGATGAGCAGTTCTTC.